The 27 T cell receptor beta chains in this list originate from one sample, sequenced in a study of T cells after yellow fever vaccination. TCRdb used MiXCR to reprocess the 5' RACE reads, holding one entry per CDR3 protein. The repertoire holds 450,000 to 600,000 distinct CDR3 sequences, with roughly 14% as singletons. The source material was PBMCs, sampled on the day of the yellow fever booster vaccination. Receptors originate from a man aged 25 to 40 who received the YFV17D yellow fever vaccine.

The V call is TRBV6-2 or TRBV6-3, the J call TRBJ2-5; D may be TRBD1 (5 bases). CDR1 and CDR2 (germline): MNHEY, SVGEGT. This CDR3 spans 13 amino acids. V gave up 6 bases and J gave up 5 bases, with 13 bases separating them. CDR3 bases: TGTGCCAGCAGCAGGGATGTCGATGAGACCCAGTACTTC. Its translation: CASSRDVDETQYF.

V and J are TRBV29-1 and TRBJ2-1; D is perhaps TRBD2 (5 bases). The CDR3 runs to 13 residues. V gave up 4 bases and J gave up 7 bases, with 14 bases separating them. The germline V gene encodes CDR1 SQVTM and CDR2 ANQGSEA. The CDR3 spells CSVASDRGNEQFF. The CDR3 DNA reads TGCAGCGTTGCCTCGGACCGAGGGAATGAGCAGTTCTTC.

V is TRBV6-1 and J is TRBJ2-1, with TRBD2 identical over 8 bases. From germline, CDR1 is MNHNS and CDR2 SASEGT. The CDR3 loop spans 13 amino acids. With V trimmed by 5 bases and J by 10 bases, 7 bases remained unmatched. The CDR3 loop is CASSTPPGGEQFF. In nucleotides, the CDR3 is TGTGCCAGCAGTACCCCCCCGGGGGGGGAGCAGTTCTTC.

This clonotype was seen a handful of times. The V gene is TRBV28, the J gene TRBJ2-5; D is perhaps TRBD1 or TRBD2 (5 bases each). CDR1 MDHEN and CDR2 SYDVKM come from the germline V gene. This CDR3 contains 11 residues. The V gene lost 4 bases and the J gene lost 11 bases, with 11 bases spanning the gap. The CDR3 sequence: CASSSEWGQYF. The CDR3 DNA is TGTGCCAGCAGTTCTGAGTGGGGGCAGTACTTC.

This clonotype has only a few counts. The rearrangement uses TRBV7-2 and TRBJ1-1, with TRBD1 matching over 7 bases. CDR1 and CDR2 (germline): SGHTA, FQGNSA. CDR3 length: 14 amino acids. V gave up 6 bases and J gave up 3 bases; unmatched junction bases: 7. This chain's CDR3 is CASRHGQVYTEAFF. CDR3 nucleotide sequence: TGTGCCAGCAGGCACGGACAGGTATACACTGAAGCTTTCTTT. Drawing the rest from reference TRBV7-2 and TRBJ1-1, the complete variable domain is GAGVSQSPSNKVTEKGKDVELRCDPISGHTALYWYRQSLGQGLEFLIYFQGNSAPDKSGLPSDRFSAERTGGSVSTLTIQRTQQEDSAVYLCASRHGQVYTEAFFGQGTRLTVV.

The chain carries TRBV5-1 and TRBJ2-3; 7 nucleotides agree with TRBD2. With V trimmed by 4 bases and J by 2 bases, 7 bases remained unmatched. The length of the CDR3 is 15 residues. Germline CDR1 reads SGHRS; CDR2 reads YFSETQ. In DNA, the CDR3 is TGCGCCAGCAGCCCAACTAGCGCTCTCACAGATACGCAGTATTTT. This sequence encodes CASSPTSALTDTQYF.

This clonotype was seen more than once but under ten times. The genes are TRBV5-1 and TRBJ2-3; the D gene is possibly TRBD2 (6 bases). Germline V gene data show CDR1 as SGHRS and CDR2 as YFSETQ. The CDR3 is 15 residues long. V lost 3 bases and J lost 6, with 17 bases in between. The CDR3 DNA reads as TGCGCCAGCAGCTGGAGCCGGGAGAGGTCGGATACGCAGTATTTT. Translation: CASSWSRERSDTQYF.

The chain joins TRBV4-3 to TRBJ2-1; D gene unclear. This CDR3 is 14 amino acids long. Germline CDR1 LGHNA, CDR2 YSLEER. V was clipped by 4 bases and J by 7 bases, with 14 bases between them. Here the CDR3 reads CASSRTRIGNEQFF. DNA for the CDR3: TGCGCCAGCAGCCGGACCCGAATAGGGAATGAGCAGTTCTTC.

The CDR3 sequence: CASSQSRGSNEKLFF. DNA for the CDR3: TGTGCCAGCAGCCAATCCCGGGGCTCTAATGAAAAACTGTTTTTT. This chain connects TRBV16 to TRBJ1-4; maybe TRBD1 (5 bases). The CDR3 totals 15 residues. Trimming cost V 0 bases and J 3 bases, with 8 bases left between them. Germline assignment: CDR1 KGHSY and CDR2 FQNENV.

This clonotype has a handful of counts. CDR3 in DNA: TGTGCCAGCATGAGGAAGTGGGGGCATGAGCAGTTCTTC. Its protein product is CASMRKWGHEQFF. The J gene is TRBJ2-1, the V gene TRBV6-1; TRBD1 is a possible D gene (6 bases). Trimming stripped 7 bases from V and 8 bases from J, with 15 bases between. Germline CDR1 MNHNS, CDR2 SASEGT. This CDR3 has 13 amino acids.

The chain has TRBV30 and TRBJ2-7, with a tentative D call TRBD2 (5 bases). Germline lookup yields CDR1 GTSNPN and CDR2 SVGIG (reference sequence). The V and J ends lost 0 bases and 4 bases respectively, with 13 bases between them. The CDR3 has 14 residues. The CDR3: CAWSVRGNRYEQYF. The CDR3 DNA follows: TGTGCCTGGAGTGTTCGAGGGAATAGATACGAGCAGTACTTC.

This rearrangement joins TRBV30 to TRBJ2-1; a possible D gene is TRBD2 (5 bases). V lost 0 bases, J lost 3 bases, and 15 bases lay in between. The CDR3 length is 16 residues. Germline lookup yields CDR1 GTSNPN and CDR2 SVGIG (reference sequence). The CDR3 reads CAWSVAVGGHYNEQFF. Here the CDR3 DNA reads TGTGCCTGGAGTGTAGCGGTCGGCGGCCACTACAATGAGCAGTTCTTC.

This chain joins TRBV7-9 and TRBJ1-1; TRBD1 aligns across 7 bases. Germline loops: CDR1 SEHNR, CDR2 FQNEAQ (reference sequence). V dropped 3 bases and J dropped 6; count of bases not matched to a gene: 10. The CDR3 totals 15 residues. The CDR3 spells CASSFPELTGPEAFF. CDR3 DNA sequence: TGTGCCAGCAGCTTCCCCGAGCTGACAGGGCCTGAAGCTTTCTTT.

There are a few counts of this clonotype. The chain uses TRBV6-1 and TRBJ2-2; D perhaps matches TRBD1 (6 bases). This CDR3 comprises 14 residues. Deletions cut 8 bases from V and 2 bases from J, with 12 bases between. Looked up from germline, CDR1 is MNHNS and CDR2 is SASEGT. The CDR3 loop reads CASGQPANTGELFF. CDR3 DNA sequence: TGTGCCAGCGGACAGCCCGCTAACACCGGGGAGCTGTTTTTT.

The sample holds many counts of this clonotype. The rearrangement joins TRBV3-1 to TRBJ2-7; D may be TRBD1 (5 bases). The CDR3 consists of 19 residues. The germline V gene encodes CDR1 LGHDT and CDR2 YNNKEL (reference sequence). Trimming shortened V by 1 base and J by 2 bases, and 24 bases separated the two germline ends. The CDR3 sequence is CASSQGGRVLEGAAYEQYF. The CDR3 nucleotides read TGTGCCAGCAGCCAAGGGGGAAGGGTTTTGGAAGGGGCCGCCTACGAGCAGTACTTC.

This clonotype was recorded only once. The chain has TRBV6-5 and TRBJ2-5; D uncertain. Germline lookup yields CDR1 MNHEY and CDR2 SVGAGI. Trimming took off 2 bases at V and 4 bases at J, with 8 bases between the two ends. This CDR3 spans 13 amino acids. CDR3 coding DNA: TGTGCCAGCAGTTACCCCGTCGGAGAGACCCAGTACTTC. It specifies CASSYPVGETQYF.

The table lists this clonotype with a few counts. The V gene is TRBV5-1, the J gene TRBJ2-7; D possibly matches TRBD1 or TRBD2 (5 bases each). The CDR3 contains 15 residues. The V end was cut by 0 bases, the J end by 6 bases, with 16 bases between. Germline V lookup: CDR1 SGHRS, CDR2 YFSETQ. The CDR3 reads CASSLGTFEGPEQYF. The CDR3, as DNA: TGCGCCAGCAGCTTGGGTACATTTGAGGGGCCCGAGCAGTACTTC.

In its sample, this clonotype was seen a few times. This sequence joins TRBV29-1 and TRBJ2-4, with 9 nucleotides matching TRBD1. There are 16 residues in the CDR3. The V segment lost 5 bases and the J segment 6 bases; nucleotides outside the gene matches: 14. Germline CDR1 reads SQVTM; CDR2 reads ANQGSEA. CDR3 coding DNA: TGCAGCGTTCGGTTTCCAGGACAGGGGATCACAAACATTCAGTACTTC. Encoded protein: CSVRFPGQGITNIQYF.

This clonotype came up a few times. This sequence joins TRBV30 and TRBJ1-1; TRBD1 might be the D (5 bases). The V gene's germline CDR1 is GTSNPN and CDR2 SVGIG (reference sequence). The V and J ends lost 3 bases and 5 bases respectively, with 16 bases between them. The CDR3 loop spans 14 amino acids. The CDR3 spells CAWSLRGGGTEAFF. In nucleotides, the CDR3 is TGTGCCTGGAGCCTACGGGGCGGAGGGACTGAAGCTTTCTTT.

This clonotype was detected a few times. The rearrangement links TRBV11-2 to TRBJ1-1; no definite D call. The CDR3 has 12 residues. Per the germline V gene, CDR1 is SGHAT and CDR2 is FQNNGV. V dropped 2 bases and J dropped 6 bases, with 7 bases sitting between them. Here the CDR3 DNA reads TGTGCCAGCAGCTTATTGCTTTCTGAAGCTTTCTTT. Its protein product is CASSLLLSEAFF.

This clonotype turned up a few times. The rearrangement links TRBV20-1 to TRBJ2-3; D may be TRBD1 (6 bases). This CDR3 region has 16 residues. Germline V gene lookup returns CDR1 DFQATT and CDR2 SNEGSKA (reference sequence). Trimming stripped 3 bases from V and 0 bases from J, with 16 bases between. The CDR3 loop reads CSASRRKGDSTDTQYF. The CDR3 coding sequence is TGCAGTGCTAGCCGCAGGAAGGGGGATAGCACAGATACGCAGTATTTT.

This clonotype was recorded a few times. V gene TRBV9 combines with J gene TRBJ2-1; the match to TRBD2 covers 9 bases. V shed 3 bases, J shed 9 bases, and the junction held 7 bases outside the gene matches. The V gene's germline CDR1 is SGDLS and CDR2 YYNGEE. The CDR3 sequence is 14 residues long. In nucleotides, the CDR3 is TGTGCCAGCAGCGGTAGCGGGAGTATCGGTGAGCAGTTCTTC. Translating it yields CASSGSGSIGEQFF.

V and J are TRBV7-6 and TRBJ2-6, with D possibly matching TRBD2 (5 bases). Germline V gene sequence: CDR1 SGHVS, CDR2 FNYEAQ. V was shortened by 2 bases and J by 3 bases, with 14 bases between the two germline ends. The CDR3 runs to 17 residues. DNA for the CDR3: TGTGCCAGCAGCTTAAAAGGAGGATTTGGTGGGGCCAACGTCCTGACTTTC. Its translation is CASSLKGGFGGANVLTF.

This clonotype has ten or more counts. The J gene is TRBJ2-7, the V gene TRBV6-2 or TRBV6-3; D remains ambiguous. CDR1 and CDR2 from the germline V gene are MNHEY and SVGEGT. V lost 3 bases and J 3 bases, leaving 9 bases between the germline ends. The CDR3 spans 13 residues. DNA for the CDR3: TGTGCCAGCAGTTATGGGAATCGCTACGAGCAGTACTTC. Residues: CASSYGNRYEQYF.

The chain carries TRBV27 and TRBJ2-2; D is perhaps TRBD1 or TRBD2 (5 bases each). The V end lost 6 bases, the J end lost 5 bases, and 16 bases lay between the germline ends. Germline V gene data show CDR1 as MNHEY and CDR2 as SMNVEV (reference sequence). There are 15 residues in the CDR3. The CDR3, as DNA: TGTGCCAGCAGCCTTGGGACCCTAGGGACCGGGGAGCTGTTTTTT. Protein: CASSLGTLGTGELFF.

The V and J genes are TRBV12-3 or TRBV12-4 and TRBJ2-7; TRBD1 is a possible D gene (6 bases). The V end was cut by 2 bases, the J end by 0 bases, with 8 bases between. The CDR3 is made up of 14 amino acids. The CDR3 reads CASSLNRASYEQYF. The CDR3 nucleotides are TGTGCCAGCAGTTTAAACAGGGCCTCCTACGAGCAGTACTTC.

There are many counts of this clonotype. This chain links TRBV18 with TRBJ2-2; D is unresolved. The CDR3 sequence is 15 residues long. The germline CDR1 and CDR2 sequences are KGHSH and LQKENI. V was shortened by 6 bases and J by 0 bases, with 11 bases between the two germline ends. CDR3: CASSPSRSNTGELFF. The CDR3 DNA follows: TGTGCCAGCTCGCCATCACGCTCGAACACCGGGGAGCTGTTTTTT. Supplemented by reference TRBV18 and TRBJ2-2, the full variable domain reads NAGVMQNPRHLVRRRGQEARLRCSPMKGHSHVYWYRQLPEEGLKFMVYLQKENIIDESGMPKERFSAEFPKEGPSILRIQQVVRGDSAAYFCASSPSRSNTGELFFGEGSRLTVL.